This T cell receptor beta chain stems from a study of T cell responses to AZD1222 COVID-19 vaccine. Study-level points and caveats: Among the donors, most were white British and more were female, and clonal diversity was possibly underestimated.

Sequencing used immunoSEQ multiplex PCR; TCRdb keeps in-frame clones, though not all of them. This sample has some 80,000 clones, with 65% to 80% found just once. Note on this clone: No antigen is known for it.

Germline CDR1 reads SGDLS; CDR2 reads YYNGEE. The CDR3 is made up of 15 amino acids. V lost 4 bases and J lost 5; bases outside the gene matches: 2. The V gene is TRBV9, the J gene TRBJ2-5; 16 bases match TRBD2. Here the sequenced sample was peripheral blood, taken 28 days after the second dose of the MenACWY control vaccine. This TCR was recovered from an adult who received the MenACWY meningococcal vaccine as a control. CDR3 nucleotide sequence: TGTGCCAGCAGCACGGGACTAGCGGGGGGGGAGACCCAGTACTTC. Translating it yields CASSTGLAGGETQYF.